The source of this TCR beta chain is a study of read filtering for tumor transcriptome and immune sequencing (dated by TCRdb to between 2020 and 2021). About the study as a whole: Of the patients in the cohort, around 17 were male and roughly 13 were female, and their mean age was approximately 71 years, with a range of about 45 to 85. Using the same bone marrow samples, the study compared TCR repertoires obtained by targeted immune repertoire sequencing with those obtained by bulk whole-transcriptome sequencing. After DNase treatment, whole-transcriptome libraries were prepared with the TruSeq RNA Access Library Prep Kit. By revised international staging, 8 or 9 patients were R-ISS I, under 20 were R-ISS II and 6 or 7 were R-ISS III. Per sample, about 4.05 to 10.27 million TCR-region mapped reads were obtained with IR-seq, compared with only about 85 to 1273 with RNA-seq. A main aim was a read-filtering strategy for immune repertoire data, specifically whether clonotypes supported by a single read should be removed.

Every patient had bone marrow sampled at the time of active disease. Isolation of bone marrow mononuclear cells was performed by Ficoll-Hypaque density gradient centrifugation. Myeloma plasma cells were removed and CD138-negative cells were obtained by negative selection following labeling with CD138 magnetic microbeads on a MACS separator. Purity of the isolated cells was checked by flow cytometry on an Attune NxT using CD138 antibodies. Total RNA was extracted with TRIzol reagent and quantified with a NanoDrop spectrophotometer. For each patient, the CD138-negative bone marrow sample underwent paired RNA-seq and IR-seq. This clonotype was found many times. The antigen it recognizes is unknown. The sample holds no much larger clone one base away, and base qualities are not on file. The Immunoverse kit was used to build TCR libraries from about 430 ng RNA, with molecular barcoded adaptors covering alpha/delta and beta/gamma chains. The same RNA used for transcriptome sequencing was used for TCR library preparation. Sequencing of the TCR libraries was done on an Illumina HiSeq 4000 with 2 x 150 cycles. In the source study's methods: TCR reads were aligned to human V, D, J and C references and assembled into CDR3 clonotypes with MiXCR, including quality filtering and error correction. Clonotype counts and gene usage diversity were analyzed with the tcR package in R. Raw mapping reads were checked after the RNA-seq reads had been mapped by STAR aligner version 2.5.3a onto the human GRCh37 genome. To test how sequencing depth affects detected clonotypes, IR-seq fastq files were randomly downsampled with Seqtk 1.3. TCRdb's own reprocessing of the public reads used fastp at Q25 and MiXCR and kept productive beta chains. CDR3 protein duplicates are merged, each entry listing the most common genes and DNA. For this entry, the V and J calls and clone size follow TCRdb and not the study's own pipeline. The sample table contains 130,000 or so distinct CDR3 sequences; only one count was recorded for over 10% of them. The ten largest clones add up to just under 8.5% of the sample.

What the work shows at the level of the full study, not this receptor alone: The sorted CD138-negative fraction was not purified T cells but a mixed bone marrow immune population. When single-read clonotypes were removed, the proportions of shared clonotypes in IR-seq and RNA-seq correlated more strongly. Compared with RNA-seq, IR-seq captured clonotypes at much greater depth and more reliably, and a smaller IR-seq throughput was enough to identify most of the shared clonotypes. In IR-seq, single-read clonotypes were roughly 82% of clonotypes but around 3.2% of total reads; in RNA-seq they were approximately 73% of clonotypes and 35% to 45% of reads.

The CDR3 starts with the cysteine, ends with the phenylalanine, and has 15 residues. Left in the record is the CDR3 DNA by itself, 45 bases read in frame from the first base. The germline V gene encodes CDR1 MNHEY and CDR2 SVGAGI. Trimmed from V: 4 bases; trimmed from J: 0 bases; junction bases lacking a gene match: 2. Material: a population of CD138-negative cells sorted from bone marrow. This specimen's cell subset or site label, per the study, means: bone marrow mononuclear cells depleted of CD138+ plasma/myeloma cells by negative magnetic selection. The origin of this receptor is a donor aged 40 or over with multiple myeloma. The chain couples TRBV6-5 to TRBJ2-2, and 7 bases in between align with TRBD2. The CDR3: CASSLAGPNTGELFF. The nucleotides are TGTGCCAGCAGTTTAGCGGGTCCGAACACCGGGGAGCTGTTTTTT.